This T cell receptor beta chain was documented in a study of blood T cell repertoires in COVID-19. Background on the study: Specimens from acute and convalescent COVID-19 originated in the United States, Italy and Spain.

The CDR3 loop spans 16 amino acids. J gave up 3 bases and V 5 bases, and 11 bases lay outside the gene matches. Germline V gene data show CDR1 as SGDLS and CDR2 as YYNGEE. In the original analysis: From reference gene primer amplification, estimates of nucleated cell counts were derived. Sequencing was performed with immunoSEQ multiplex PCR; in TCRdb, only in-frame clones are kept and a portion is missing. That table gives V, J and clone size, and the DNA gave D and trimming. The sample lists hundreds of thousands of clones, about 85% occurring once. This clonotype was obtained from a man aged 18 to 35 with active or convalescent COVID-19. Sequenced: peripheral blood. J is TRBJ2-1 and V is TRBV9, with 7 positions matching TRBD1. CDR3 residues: CASSALSRDSYNEQFF. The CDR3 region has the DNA TGTGCCAGCAGTGCCCTTAGCCGGGACAGCTACAATGAGCAGTTCTTC.